The present T cell receptor beta chain was sequenced within a study of cytomegalovirus exposure and HLA in healthy donors. Whole-study results and caveats: In vitro confirmation showed three CMV-associated chains to be CMV antigen specific.

To note about this clone: Its matching antigen is unknown.

Sequencing was performed with immunoSEQ multiplex PCR; in TCRdb, only in-frame clones are kept and a portion is missing. This table holds 150,000 to 200,000 clones, around 86% found once. The CDR3 length is 13 residues. V lost 3 bases and J 5 bases, leaving 10 bases between the germline ends. Germline-derived CDR1 and CDR2 are KGHSH and LQKENI. The chain links TRBV18 to TRBJ2-5, with D unresolved. Sequencing input: PBMCs. This clonotype originated in a woman between 18 and 29 years old in good health and CMV-seronegative. CDR3 sequence: CASSPPSLETQYF. CDR3 coding DNA: TGTGCCAGCTCACCCCCTTCCTTGGAGACCCAGTACTTC.